A single sample gave rise to the 4 T cell receptor beta chains below, sequenced in a study of blood T cell repertoires in COVID-19. Measured with immunoSEQ multiplex PCR; TCRdb has only the in-frame clones, and not every one. The sample lists about 260,000 clones, around 82% occurring once. The sample was peripheral blood. The receptors stem from a woman aged 50 to 60 who had recovered from COVID-19.

J is TRBJ2-1 and V is TRBV3-1 (or the pseudogene TRBV3-2); D possibly corresponds to TRBD2 (6 bases). This CDR3 has 16 amino acids. V was pared by 4 bases and J by 8 bases, with 21 bases between. CDR1 LGHDT and CDR2 YNNKEL come from the germline V gene (reference sequence). The DNA of the CDR3 is TGTGCCAGCAGCCGAATTGCGGCGGGGCGTTTCGATGAGCAGTTCTTC. Translating gives CASSRIAAGRFDEQFF.

The V and J genes are TRBV5-1 and TRBJ2-2; 9 bases align to TRBD1. Germline CDR1 is SGHRS and CDR2 is YFSETQ. V gave up 3 bases and J gave up 1 base; unmatched junction bases: 1. This CDR3 has 15 amino acids. Here the CDR3 DNA reads TGCGCCAGCAGCTGGGGACAGGGGAACACCGGGGAGCTGTTTTTT. This sequence encodes CASSWGQGNTGELFF.

The rearrangement uses TRBV7-3 and TRBJ2-2, with no clear D. V was cut by 2 bases and J by 6 bases, with 13 bases left in between. This CDR3 region has 15 residues. Germline V gene sequence: CDR1 SGHTA, CDR2 FQGTGA. CDR3 region: CASSLDGQVAGELFF. CDR3 DNA: TGTGCCAGCAGCTTAGATGGGCAGGTGGCCGGGGAGCTGTTTTTT.

The chain uses TRBV6-4 and TRBJ2-3; D is unresolved. Germline values: CDR1 MRHNA, CDR2 SNTAGT. Trimming took off 4 bases at V and 4 bases at J, with 9 bases between the two ends. This CDR3 has 13 amino acids. CDR3 sequence (DNA): TGTGCCAGCAGTGTGAACCGGGCAGATACGCAGTATTTT. Protein product: CASSVNRADTQYF.